This note documents a single TCR beta chain sequence. Its antigen is currently unknown. This entry is derived from a study of T-cell memory formation after mild COVID-19. Looking at the study overall: Clustering of TCRs was largely donor specific.

The V end was cut by 3 bases, the J end by 0 bases, with 9 bases between. The CDR3 is 15 residues long. CDR1 is KGHSH and CDR2 is LQKENI in the germline V gene. Study-level points and caveats: Clones which contracted sat mainly in CM and EM if CD4+, and in EMRA if CD8+. The second-wave clones peaking on day 37 were not confirmed as SARS-CoV-2-specific. Among clones contracting day 15 to 85, CD4/CD8 was balanced, whereas later expanders leaned CD4+.

TCRdb used MiXCR to reprocess the 5' RACE reads, holding one entry per CDR3 protein. The table shows tens of thousands of distinct CDR3 sequences, with 25% to 35% occurring only once. The receptor's source is a man between 18 and 35 years old who had mild COVID-19 (a few samples of this study predate the infection). Cell type and time point are not known. Sequenced: PBMCs or a T cell subset sorted from them (not recorded which). The chain has TRBV18 and TRBJ1-5; D possibly corresponds to TRBD1 (5 bases). The CDR3, as DNA: TGTGCCAGCTCACCCCGGACAAATAGCAATCAGCCCCAGCATTTT. Protein sequence: CASSPRTNSNQPQHF. The complete variable domain, with remaining parts taken from reference TRBV18 and TRBJ1-5, reads NAGVMQNPRHLVRRRGQEARLRCSPMKGHSHVYWYRQLPEEGLKFMVYLQKENIIDESGMPKERFSAEFPKEGPSILRIQQVVRGDSAAYFCASSPRTNSNQPQHFGDGTRLSIL.